Shown below are 19 T cell receptor beta chains from a single sample sequenced in a study of identical twins. TCRdb itself ran the 5' RACE reads through MiXCR, one entry per CDR3 protein. This table has 1.5 million to 2 million distinct CDR3 sequences, less than 40% appearing once. The source material was cord blood. The source is a newborn girl in good health.

The genes are TRBV4-2 and TRBJ2-3, with 13 bases fitting TRBD2. Per the germline V gene, CDR1 is LGHNA and CDR2 is YNFKEQ. Trimming cost V 4 bases and J 5 bases; bases outside gene matches: 9. There are 17 residues in the CDR3. CDR3 DNA: TGTGCCAGCAGCCCCACATTACTAGCGGGAGGGGGAGATACGCAGTATTTT. This gives the protein CASSPTLLAGGGDTQYF.

Turning to this clonotype: This may be a read error: a much more frequent sequence differs by one nucleotide. This chain joins TRBV3-1 and TRBJ2-1; TRBD1 is a possible D gene (6 bases). Near its end, the DNA agrees better with TRBJ2-7, so the J call may be wrong. Germline CDR1 reads LGHDT; CDR2 reads YNNKEL (reference sequence). The length of the CDR3 is 15 residues. CDR3: CASSRGGKIYNEQYF. In DNA form, the CDR3 reads TGTGCCAGCAGCCGAGGGGGAAAAATTTACAATGAGCAGTACTTC.

The CDR3 is CAAQERDPGELFF. In DNA form, the CDR3 reads TGTGCCGCCCAGGAGAGGGACCCTGGGGAGCTGTTTTTT. V is TRBV10-3 and J is TRBJ2-2; either TRBD1 or TRBD2 may fit D (5 bases each). Trimming took off 11 bases at V and 8 bases at J, with 18 bases between the two ends. Germline CDR1 reads ENHRY; CDR2 reads SYGVKD. This CDR3 has 13 amino acids.

This clonotype was detected only a few times. The chain joins TRBV6-5 to TRBJ1-2, with TRBD1 as a possible D gene (5 bases). The germline V gene has CDR1 MNHEY and CDR2 SVGAGI. The germline V and J ends were trimmed by 6 bases and 5 bases, with 13 bases remaining between them. The CDR3 extends over 13 amino acids. The DNA for the CDR3 is TGTGCCAGCAGCGTCCAGGGATTTTATGGCTACACCTTC. Its translation is CASSVQGFYGYTF.

This clonotype was seen at least ten times. The rearrangement links TRBV12-3 or TRBV12-4 to TRBJ2-1, with 13 bases that match TRBD2. V gave up 6 bases and J gave up 6 bases; unmatched junction bases: 5. This CDR3 region has 15 residues. The CDR3 nucleotides are TGTGCCAGCAGCCCACTAGCGGGGGGGGGCAATGAGCAGTTCTTC. Residues: CASSPLAGGGNEQFF.

This sequence joins TRBV3-1 and TRBJ2-5, with D possibly TRBD1 on 6 matching bases. The closer fit of TRBJ2-7 to the DNA end suggests the J call may be wrong. The CDR3 consists of 14 residues. Germline CDR1 LGHDT, CDR2 YNNKEL (reference sequence). The CDR3 sequence is CASSNREVSDEQYF. The CDR3 region has the DNA TGTGCCAGCAGCAACAGGGAAGTCTCGGACGAGCAGTACTTC.

The chain employs TRBV10-3 and TRBJ1-1; tentatively, D is TRBD1 (6 bases). Trimming cost V 10 bases and J 0 bases, with 15 bases left between them. This CDR3 is 14 amino acids long. Looked up from germline, CDR1 is ENHRY and CDR2 is SYGVKD. DNA for the CDR3: TGTGCCACCAAACAGGGAGCCATGAACACTGAAGCTTTCTTT. It specifies CATKQGAMNTEAFF.

Regarding this clonotype: A junction boundary mismatches the germline segment, possibly from a read error. The chain combines TRBV6-5 with TRBJ2-3; no clear D gene. The CDR3 is made up of 12 amino acids. The V gene's germline CDR1 is MNHEY and CDR2 SVGAGI. CDR3 in amino acids: CARRTRMDTQYF. CDR3 sequence (DNA): TGTGCCCGCAGGACGAGAATGGATACGCAGTATTTT.

This chain joins TRBV28 and TRBJ2-2; D unclear. Germline V lookup: CDR1 MDHEN, CDR2 SYDVKM. The CDR3 extends over 15 amino acids. V was clipped by 1 base and J by 4 bases, with 10 bases between them. CDR3 sequence (DNA): TGTGCCAGCAGTTTATTAGGAAAACCCACCGGGGAGCTGTTTTTT. Translating gives CASSLLGKPTGELFF.

The V call is TRBV14, the J call TRBJ2-4; D not certain. The CDR3 contains 16 residues. V was pared by 1 base and J by 0 bases, with 10 bases between. CDR1 and CDR2 from the germline V gene are SGHDN and FVKESK. This CDR3 is CASSQGDRVAKNIQYF. The CDR3 bases are TGTGCCAGCAGCCAAGGGGATAGGGTAGCCAAAAACATTCAGTACTTC.

This clonotype was observed once. The V and J genes are TRBV21-1 and TRBJ2-7. TRBV21-1 is a recognized pseudogene. This CDR3 is built from 13 residues. The CDR3, as DNA: TGTGCCAGCAGCACCTGGACGTCCTACGAGCAGTACTTC. Its translation: CASSTWTSYEQYF.

This chain joins TRBV28 and TRBJ2-5, with D possibly matching TRBD2 (5 bases). V dropped 3 bases and J dropped 2 bases, with 16 bases sitting between them. The CDR3 has 16 residues. In germline, CDR1 is MDHEN, CDR2 SYDVKM. In DNA, the CDR3 is TGTGCCAGCAGTTTTTTAGGTAGCGTCGGTCAAGAGACCCAGTACTTC. It translates to CASSFLGSVGQETQYF.

V gene TRBV20-1 combines with J gene TRBJ2-3, with D possibly being TRBD2 (6 bases). Germline-derived CDR1 and CDR2 are DFQATT and SNEGSKA (reference sequence). This CDR3 is built from 13 residues. Between the trimmed V and J ends, which lost 6 bases and 2 bases, there was a span of 12 bases. The CDR3 region is CSAEGAYTDTQYF. The CDR3 DNA reads TGCAGTGCGGAGGGAGCCTACACAGATACGCAGTATTTT.

The chain couples TRBV27 to TRBJ2-7, with 8 bases matching TRBD1. The end of the DNA aligns better with TRBJ2-5, so the J call may be wrong. The germline V gene encodes CDR1 MNHEY and CDR2 SMNVEV (reference sequence). This CDR3 has 14 amino acids. CDR3 sequence (DNA): TGTGCCAGTACAACTGGACAGGGTAGTAGGACCCAGTACTTC. This encodes CASTTGQGSRTQYF.

The chain links TRBV27 to TRBJ1-2, with unresolved D. This CDR3 has 15 amino acids. Germline CDR1 reads MNHEY; CDR2 reads SMNVEV (reference sequence). Between the trimmed V and J ends, which lost 5 bases and 0 bases, there was a span of 13 bases. This chain's CDR3 is CASSQGRRSNYGYTF. CDR3 in DNA: TGTGCCAGCAGTCAAGGGAGGAGATCTAACTATGGCTACACCTTC.

The V call is TRBV27, the J call TRBJ2-7, with 8 bases fitting TRBD2. V shed 6 bases, J shed 7 bases, and the junction held 11 bases outside the gene matches. This CDR3 has 14 amino acids. Germline V gene lookup returns CDR1 MNHEY and CDR2 SMNVEV (reference sequence). CDR3 nucleotide sequence: TGTGCCAGCAGAACAGCGGGAGTCGTGAATGAGCAGTACTTC. It translates to CASRTAGVVNEQYF.

V gene TRBV5-1 combines with J gene TRBJ2-1, with 10 bases identical to TRBD2. The germline gives CDR1 SGHRS, CDR2 YFSETQ. The CDR3 spans 16 residues. V was clipped by 4 bases and J by 1 base; unmatched bases: 5. The DNA for the CDR3 is TGCGCCAGCAGCCTTACTAGCGGGACGTCCTACAATGAGCAGTTCTTC. Translated: CASSLTSGTSYNEQFF. The full variable domain, completed using reference TRBV5-1 and TRBJ2-1, is KAGVTQTPRYLIKTRGQQVTLSCSPISGHRSVSWYQQTPGQGLQFLFEYFSETQRNKGNFPGRFSGRQFSNSRSEMNVSTLELGDSALYLCASSLTSGTSYNEQFFGPGTRLTVL.

The chain couples TRBV5-1 to TRBJ2-1, with 12 positions matching TRBD2. Trimming took 4 bases from V and 5 from J; bases not matched to a gene: 10. Looked up from germline, CDR1 is SGHRS and CDR2 is YFSETQ. This CDR3 comprises 17 residues. In nucleotides, the CDR3 is TGCGCCAGCAGCCCCCGAAAAACTAGCGGGGGGAACAATGAGCAGTTCTTC. It yields the protein CASSPRKTSGGNNEQFF.

The chain employs TRBV15 and TRBJ2-5; D is undetermined. The CDR3 covers 13 residues. V lost 2 bases and J 5 bases, leaving 9 bases between the germline ends. Per the germline V gene, CDR1 is LNHNV and CDR2 is YYDKDF (reference sequence). This CDR3 reads CATSRRAPETQYF. The CDR3, as DNA: TGTGCCACCAGCAGAAGGGCCCCGGAGACCCAGTACTTC.